This T cell receptor beta chain was found in a study of memory CD4+ T cells and cytomegalovirus serostatus. The assay was immunoSEQ multiplex PCR, and TCRdb's table has in-frame clones only and misses some. The sample carries more than 35,000 clones, about 73% recorded once. V was shortened by 2 bases and J by 4 bases, with 10 bases between the two germline ends. Germline V lookup: CDR1 SGHTA, CDR2 FQGTGA. The CDR3 runs 14 residues. Single viable CD3+CD4+CD8-CD45RO+ cells were sorted as the memory CD4+ T cells. The V call is TRBV7-3, the J call TRBJ2-3; the D is unclear. This sequence originates from an adult in good health and CMV-seronegative. Sequencing was performed on memory CD4+ T cells from blood. The CDR3 here is CASSLSGVSDTQYF. DNA for the CDR3: TGTGCCAGCAGCTTATCAGGCGTCTCAGATACGCAGTATTTT.